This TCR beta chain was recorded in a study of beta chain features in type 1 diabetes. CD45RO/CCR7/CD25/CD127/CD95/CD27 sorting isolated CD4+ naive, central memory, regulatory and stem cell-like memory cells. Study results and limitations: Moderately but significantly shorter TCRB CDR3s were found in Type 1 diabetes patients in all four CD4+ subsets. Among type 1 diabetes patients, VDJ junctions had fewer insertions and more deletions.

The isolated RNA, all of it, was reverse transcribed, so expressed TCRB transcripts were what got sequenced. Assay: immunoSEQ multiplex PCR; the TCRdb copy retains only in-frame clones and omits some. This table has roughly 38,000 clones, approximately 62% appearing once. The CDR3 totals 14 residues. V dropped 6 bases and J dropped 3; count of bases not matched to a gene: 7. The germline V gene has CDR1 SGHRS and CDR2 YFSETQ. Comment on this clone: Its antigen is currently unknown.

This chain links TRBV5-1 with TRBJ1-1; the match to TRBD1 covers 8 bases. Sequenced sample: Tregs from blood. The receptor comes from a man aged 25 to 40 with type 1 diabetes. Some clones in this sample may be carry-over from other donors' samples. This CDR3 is CASTADRVHTEAFF. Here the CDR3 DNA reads TGCGCCAGCACCGCGGACAGGGTCCACACTGAAGCTTTCTTT. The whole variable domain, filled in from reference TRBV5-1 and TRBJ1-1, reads KAGVTQTPRYLIKTRGQQVTLSCSPISGHRSVSWYQQTPGQGLQFLFEYFSETQRNKGNFPGRFSGRQFSNSRSEMNVSTLELGDSALYLCASTADRVHTEAFFGQGTRLTVV.